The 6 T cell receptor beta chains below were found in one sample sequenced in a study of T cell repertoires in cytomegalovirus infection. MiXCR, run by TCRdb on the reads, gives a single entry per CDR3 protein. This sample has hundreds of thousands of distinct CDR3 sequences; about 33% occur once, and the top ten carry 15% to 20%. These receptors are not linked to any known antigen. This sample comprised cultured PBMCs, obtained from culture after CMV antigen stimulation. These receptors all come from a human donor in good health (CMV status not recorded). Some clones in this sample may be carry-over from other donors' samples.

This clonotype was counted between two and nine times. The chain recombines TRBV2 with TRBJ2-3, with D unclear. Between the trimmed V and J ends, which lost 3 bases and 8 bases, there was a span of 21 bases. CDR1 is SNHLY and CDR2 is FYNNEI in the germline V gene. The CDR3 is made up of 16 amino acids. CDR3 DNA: TGTGCCAGCAGTGAGCTCCCGTGGGGTGCGAGCGCTACGCAGTATTTT. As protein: CASSELPWGASATQYF.

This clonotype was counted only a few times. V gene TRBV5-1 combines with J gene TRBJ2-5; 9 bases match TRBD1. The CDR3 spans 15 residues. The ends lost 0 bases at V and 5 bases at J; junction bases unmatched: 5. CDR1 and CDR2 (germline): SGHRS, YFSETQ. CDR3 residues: CASSLGSTGGETQYF. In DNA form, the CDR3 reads TGCGCCAGCAGCTTGGGCTCGACAGGGGGGGAGACCCAGTACTTC.

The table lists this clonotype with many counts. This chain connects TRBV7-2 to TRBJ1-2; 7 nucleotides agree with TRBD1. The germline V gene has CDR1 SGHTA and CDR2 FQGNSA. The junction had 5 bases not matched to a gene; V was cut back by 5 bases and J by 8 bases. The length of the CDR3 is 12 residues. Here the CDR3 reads CASSARTGGYTF. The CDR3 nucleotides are TGTGCCAGCAGCGCACGGACAGGAGGCTACACCTTC.

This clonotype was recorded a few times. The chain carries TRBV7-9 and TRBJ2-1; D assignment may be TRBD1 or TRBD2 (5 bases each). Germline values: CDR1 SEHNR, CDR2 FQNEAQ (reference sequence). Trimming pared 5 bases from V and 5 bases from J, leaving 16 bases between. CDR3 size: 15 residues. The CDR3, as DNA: TGTGCCAGCAGCCATGGGGGAATTGAGCACAATGAGCAGTTCTTC. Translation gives CASSHGGIEHNEQFF.

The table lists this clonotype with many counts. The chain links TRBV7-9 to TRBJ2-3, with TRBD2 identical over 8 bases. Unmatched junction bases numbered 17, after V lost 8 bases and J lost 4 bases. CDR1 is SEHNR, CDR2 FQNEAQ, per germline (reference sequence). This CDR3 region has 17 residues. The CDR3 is CASATPVDGTSSDTQYF. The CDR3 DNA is TGTGCCAGCGCAACGCCGGTTGATGGGACTAGTTCAGATACGCAGTATTTT.

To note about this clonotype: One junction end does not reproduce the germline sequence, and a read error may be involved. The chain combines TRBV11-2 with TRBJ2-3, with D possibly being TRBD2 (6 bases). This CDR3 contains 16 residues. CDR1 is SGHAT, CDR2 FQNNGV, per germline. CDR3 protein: CANSPFRRGASDTQYF. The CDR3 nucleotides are TGTGCCAACAGCCCCTTCCGGCGGGGCGCTTCAGATACGCAGTATTTT.